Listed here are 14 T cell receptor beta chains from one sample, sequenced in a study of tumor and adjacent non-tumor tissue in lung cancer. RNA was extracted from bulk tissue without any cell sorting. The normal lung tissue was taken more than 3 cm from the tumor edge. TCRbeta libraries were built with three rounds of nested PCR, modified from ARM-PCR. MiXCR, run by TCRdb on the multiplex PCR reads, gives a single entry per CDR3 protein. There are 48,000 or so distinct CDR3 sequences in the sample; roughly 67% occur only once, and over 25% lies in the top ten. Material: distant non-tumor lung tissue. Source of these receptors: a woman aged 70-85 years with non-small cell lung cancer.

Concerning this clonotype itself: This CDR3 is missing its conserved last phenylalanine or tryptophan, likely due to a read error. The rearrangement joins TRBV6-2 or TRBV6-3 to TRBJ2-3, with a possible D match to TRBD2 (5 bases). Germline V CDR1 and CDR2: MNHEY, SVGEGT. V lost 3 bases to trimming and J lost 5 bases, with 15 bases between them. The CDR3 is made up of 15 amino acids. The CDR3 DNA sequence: TGTGCCAGCAGTTATTCGGGGAAGATGCAAGATACGCAGTATTTG. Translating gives CASSYSGKMQDTQYL.

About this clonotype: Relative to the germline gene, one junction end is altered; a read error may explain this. The CDR3 loop reads CTSSYAWRVLDEQFF. CDR3 nucleotides: TGTACCAGCAGTTACGCCTGGAGGGTGTTGGATGAGCAGTTCTTC. The V and J genes are TRBV6-7 and TRBJ2-1; possibly TRBD2 for D (6 bases). TRBV6-7 is an open reading frame whose function is uncertain. The CDR3 is 15 amino acids.

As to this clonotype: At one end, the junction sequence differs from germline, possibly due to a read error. The CDR3 region is CSVPPWSNTGAFF. The CDR3 DNA follows: TGCAGCGTTCCCCCGTGGAGTAACACTGGAGCTTTCTTT. This rearrangement joins TRBV29-1 to TRBJ1-1; no reliable D call. The CDR3 spans 13 residues. The germline V gene encodes CDR1 SQVTM and CDR2 ANQGSEA.

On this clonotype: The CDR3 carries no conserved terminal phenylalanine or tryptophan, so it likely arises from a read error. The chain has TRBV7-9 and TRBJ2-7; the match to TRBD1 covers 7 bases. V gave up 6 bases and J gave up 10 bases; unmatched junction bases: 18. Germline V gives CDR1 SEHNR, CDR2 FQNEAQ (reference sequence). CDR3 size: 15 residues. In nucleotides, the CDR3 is TGTGCCAGCAGTCTGTCCGGGACAGAGGGGCTCGAACAGTACATC. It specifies CASSLSGTEGLEQYI.

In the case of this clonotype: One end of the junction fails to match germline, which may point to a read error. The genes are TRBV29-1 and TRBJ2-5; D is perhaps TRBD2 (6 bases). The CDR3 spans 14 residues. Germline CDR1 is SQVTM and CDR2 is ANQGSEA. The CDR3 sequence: CSVGRASGGETPYF. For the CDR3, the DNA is TGCAGCGTTGGCCGGGCTTCAGGAGGGGAGACCCCGTACTTC.

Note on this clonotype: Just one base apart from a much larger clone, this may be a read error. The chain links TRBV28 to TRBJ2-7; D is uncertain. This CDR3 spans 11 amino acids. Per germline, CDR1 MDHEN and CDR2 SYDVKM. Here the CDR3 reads CASSFVYEHYF. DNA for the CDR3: TGTGCCAGCAGTTTCGTCTACGAGCACTACTTC.

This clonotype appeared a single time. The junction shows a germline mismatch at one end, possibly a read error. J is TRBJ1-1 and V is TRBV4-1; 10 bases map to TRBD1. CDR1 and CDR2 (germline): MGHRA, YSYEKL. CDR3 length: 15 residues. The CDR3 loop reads CPSSQDRGRLTEAFF. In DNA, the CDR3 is TGTCCCAGCAGCCAAGACAGGGGGCGGCTGACTGAAGCTTTCTTT.

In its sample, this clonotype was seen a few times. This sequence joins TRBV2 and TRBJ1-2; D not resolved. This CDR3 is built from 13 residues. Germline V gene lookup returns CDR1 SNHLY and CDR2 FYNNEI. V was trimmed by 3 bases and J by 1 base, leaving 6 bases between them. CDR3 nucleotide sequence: TGTGCCAGCAGTGAGACATATAACTATGGCTACACCTTC. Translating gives CASSETYNYGYTF.

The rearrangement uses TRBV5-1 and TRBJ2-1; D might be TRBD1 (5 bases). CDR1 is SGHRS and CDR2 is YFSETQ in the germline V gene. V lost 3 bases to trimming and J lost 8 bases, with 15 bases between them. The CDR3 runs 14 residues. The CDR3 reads CASSSLDTGDEQFF. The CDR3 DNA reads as TGCGCCAGCAGCTCCCTGGACACGGGTGATGAGCAGTTCTTC.

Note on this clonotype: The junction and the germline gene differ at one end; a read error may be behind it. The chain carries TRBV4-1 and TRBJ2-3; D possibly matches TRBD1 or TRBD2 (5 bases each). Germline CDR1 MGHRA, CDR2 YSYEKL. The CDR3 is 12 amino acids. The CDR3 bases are TGCGTCAGCAGCCAGGAGAGGGACACGCAGTATTTT. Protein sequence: CVSSQERDTQYF.

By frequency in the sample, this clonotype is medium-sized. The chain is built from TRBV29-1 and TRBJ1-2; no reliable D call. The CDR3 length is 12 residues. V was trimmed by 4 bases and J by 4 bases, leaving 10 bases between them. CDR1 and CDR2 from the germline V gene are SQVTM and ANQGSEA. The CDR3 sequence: CSVVSSGYGYTF. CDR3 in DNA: TGCAGCGTTGTCTCCTCAGGCTATGGCTACACCTTC. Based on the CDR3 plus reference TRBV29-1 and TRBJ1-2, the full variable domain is SAVISQKPSRDICQRGTSLTIQCQVDSQVTMMFWYRQQPGQSLTLIATANQGSEATYESGFVIDKFPISRPNLTFSTLTVSNMSPEDSSIYLCSVVSSGYGYTFGSGTRLTVV.

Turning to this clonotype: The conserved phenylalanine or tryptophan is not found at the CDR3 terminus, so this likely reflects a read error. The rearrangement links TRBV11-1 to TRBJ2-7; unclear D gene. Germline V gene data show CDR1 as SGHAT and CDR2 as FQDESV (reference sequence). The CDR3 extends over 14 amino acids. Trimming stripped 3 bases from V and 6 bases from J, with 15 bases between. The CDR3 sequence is CASSFEAGRCEQYL. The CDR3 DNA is TGTGCCAGCAGCTTCGAAGCTGGTCGGTGCGAGCAGTACTTA.

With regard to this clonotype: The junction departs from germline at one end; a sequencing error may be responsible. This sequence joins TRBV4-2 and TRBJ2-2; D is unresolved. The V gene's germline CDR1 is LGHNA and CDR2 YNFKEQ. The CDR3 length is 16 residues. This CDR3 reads CASSHDWATKTGELFF. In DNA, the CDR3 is TGTGCCAGCAGCCATGATTGGGCTACGAAGACCGGGGAGCTGTTTTTT.

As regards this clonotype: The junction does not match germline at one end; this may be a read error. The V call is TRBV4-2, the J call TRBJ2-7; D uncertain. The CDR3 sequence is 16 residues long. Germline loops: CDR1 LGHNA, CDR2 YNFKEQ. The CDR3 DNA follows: TGTGCCAGCACCCAAGAGCGTACACCAACGTTATACGAGCAGTACTTC. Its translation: CASTQERTPTLYEQYF.